This entry lists 26 T cell receptor beta chains sequenced from one sample in a study of blood T cell repertoires in COVID-19. Produced via immunoSEQ multiplex PCR; TCRdb's table is partial and in-frame only. The repertoire holds approximately 290,000 clones, with about 88% as singletons. The sequenced sample consisted of peripheral blood. These TCRs come from a woman aged 55 to 70 with acute or convalescent COVID-19.

This rearrangement joins TRBV18 to TRBJ1-5, with D maybe TRBD1 (5 bases). Germline values: CDR1 KGHSH, CDR2 LQKENI. The CDR3 is 16 residues long. Trimming shortened V by 8 bases and J by 1 base, and 18 bases separated the two germline ends. The chain's CDR3 is CASLSPGQGSNQPQHF. The CDR3 DNA follows: TGTGCCAGCCTATCACCAGGGCAGGGAAGCAATCAGCCCCAGCATTTT. Full variable domain (missing parts from reference TRBV18 and TRBJ1-5): NAGVMQNPRHLVRRRGQEARLRCSPMKGHSHVYWYRQLPEEGLKFMVYLQKENIIDESGMPKERFSAEFPKEGPSILRIQQVVRGDSAAYFCASLSPGQGSNQPQHFGDGTRLSIL.

V usage is TRBV6-4 and J usage is TRBJ2-2; 8 positions match TRBD2. This CDR3 has 19 residues. V shed 0 bases, J shed 4 bases, and the junction held 13 bases outside the gene matches. The germline CDR1 and CDR2 sequences are MRHNA and SNTAGT. Written as DNA, the CDR3 is TGTGCCAGCAGTGACTCGGCTCTAGCGGGTCCCAGCGGCACCGGGGAGCTGTTTTTT. This gives the protein CASSDSALAGPSGTGELFF.

The genes are TRBV11-2 and TRBJ2-1, with no clear D. Trimming pared 7 bases from V and 3 bases from J, leaving 4 bases between. From germline, CDR1 is SGHAT and CDR2 FQNNGV. This CDR3 is built from 11 residues. CDR3 in amino acids: CASINYNEQFF. DNA of the CDR3: TGTGCCAGCATCAACTACAATGAGCAGTTCTTC.

V gene TRBV19 combines with J gene TRBJ2-6, with D unclear. V dropped 5 bases and J dropped 0 bases, with 17 bases sitting between them. The CDR3 contains 18 residues. Germline V gives CDR1 LNHDA, CDR2 SQIVND (reference sequence). As DNA, the CDR3 is TGTGCCAGTAGTCCGCGACCTGGGCCCCTCTCTGGGGCCAACGTCCTGACTTTC. Translation: CASSPRPGPLSGANVLTF.

The V gene is TRBV7-2, the J gene TRBJ2-3, with TRBD2 identical over 7 bases. The CDR3 totals 16 residues. The junction had 9 bases not matched to a gene; V was cut back by 2 bases and J by 4 bases. Germline CDR1 is SGHTA and CDR2 is FQGNSA. The CDR3 bases are TGTGCCAGCAGCTTAAGAGGGAGGGCCTTGTCAGATACGCAGTATTTT. Translating gives CASSLRGRALSDTQYF. Full variable domain (outside the CDR3, taken from reference TRBV7-2 and TRBJ2-3): GAGVSQSPSNKVTEKGKDVELRCDPISGHTALYWYRQSLGQGLEFLIYFQGNSAPDKSGLPSDRFSAERTGGSVSTLTIQRTQQEDSAVYLCASSLRGRALSDTQYFGPGTRLTVL.

This clone has only a few counts. The chain has TRBV19 and TRBJ1-2; 12 nucleotides agree with TRBD1. V lost 5 bases and J lost 8; bases outside the gene matches: 12. In germline, CDR1 is LNHDA, CDR2 SQIVND (reference sequence). The CDR3 is 16 residues long. CDR3 residues: CASSVSRGQGADGYTF. The CDR3 DNA follows: TGTGCCAGTAGTGTTTCAAGGGGACAGGGGGCTGACGGCTACACCTTC.

The J gene is TRBJ2-5, the V gene TRBV9, with D maybe TRBD2 (5 bases). CDR3 size: 13 residues. Germline CDR1 and CDR2: SGDLS and YYNGEE. V lost 3 bases and J lost 2, with 8 bases in between. Here the CDR3 DNA reads TGTGCCAGCAGCGGAGGGCCTCAAGAGACCCAGTACTTC. Its protein is CASSGGPQETQYF.

The CDR3 loop is CASSLASGTGTVNSPLHF. The CDR3 DNA follows: TGTGCCAGCAGCTTAGCAAGTGGGACCGGGACAGTCAATTCACCCCTCCACTTT. The chain employs TRBV7-8 and TRBJ1-6, with TRBD1 identical over 7 bases. This CDR3 has 18 residues. Trimming took 0 bases from V and 7 from J; bases not matched to a gene: 12. CDR1 SGHVS and CDR2 FQNEAQ come from the germline V gene.

Written as DNA, the CDR3 is TGTGCCAGCAGCTTAGCTGAGTTCCAAGAGACCCAGTACTTC. Translated: CASSLAEFQETQYF. The V call is TRBV7-9, the J call TRBJ2-5, with D uncertain. Germline assignment: CDR1 SEHNR and CDR2 FQNEAQ (reference sequence). The germline V and J ends were trimmed by 0 bases and 1 base, with 6 bases remaining between them. This CDR3 is 14 amino acids long.

V gene TRBV6-4 combines with J gene TRBJ1-1; 8 positions match TRBD1. Per germline, CDR1 MRHNA and CDR2 SNTAGT. J was trimmed by 2 bases and V by 6 bases; bases with no gene match: 2. The CDR3 loop spans 13 amino acids. The CDR3 nucleotides are TGTGCCAGCAGGGGGACAGGTAACACTGAAGCTTTCTTT. The encoded protein is CASRGTGNTEAFF.

The V call is TRBV25-1, the J call TRBJ1-4; 7 positions agree with TRBD1. This CDR3 is built from 14 residues. V lost 4 bases, J lost 8 bases, and 7 bases stayed unmatched. From germline, CDR1 is MGHDK and CDR2 SYGVNS. CDR3 sequence reads: CASSGTGPREKLFF. As DNA, the CDR3 is TGTGCCAGCAGTGGGACAGGTCCAAGGGAAAAACTGTTTTTT.

This clone was counted a single time. The chain joins TRBV18 to TRBJ1-2; D is undetermined. V lost 3 bases and J lost 7, with 9 bases in between. Germline CDR1 and CDR2: KGHSH and LQKENI. The CDR3 has 12 amino acids. CDR3 amino acids: CASSPGDSGYTF. The CDR3 DNA follows: TGTGCCAGCTCACCCGGGGATTCTGGCTACACCTTC.

The chain uses TRBV3-1 (or the pseudogene TRBV3-2) and TRBJ2-7; 8 nucleotides agree with TRBD2. Trimming cost V 2 bases and J 0 bases; bases outside gene matches: 12. The CDR3 has 18 amino acids. Germline CDR1 and CDR2: LGHDT and YNNKEL (reference sequence). The CDR3 here is CASSQRVSGDLSSYEQYF. The CDR3 DNA follows: TGTGCCAGCAGCCAACGTGTTAGCGGGGACCTAAGCTCCTACGAGCAGTACTTC.

Regarding this clone: Other DNA sequences of this sample code for an identical CDR3. The genes are TRBV5-1 and TRBJ1-2; unclear D gene. Deletions cut 0 bases from V and 3 bases from J, with 6 bases between. Germline lookup yields CDR1 SGHRS and CDR2 YFSETQ. The CDR3 loop spans 13 amino acids. The CDR3 nucleotides are TGCGCCAGCAGCTTGGGGGCAGACTATGGCTACACCTTC. Translating it yields CASSLGADYGYTF.

The chain has TRBV7-2 and TRBJ1-2; 9 nucleotides line up with TRBD1. Germline CDR1 SGHTA, CDR2 FQGNSA. This CDR3 spans 16 amino acids. V shed 1 base, J shed 8 bases, and the junction held 11 bases outside the gene matches. The CDR3 sequence: CASSLGGTGRASGYTF. As DNA, the CDR3 is TGTGCCAGCAGCTTAGGGGGGACAGGGAGGGCATCCGGCTACACCTTC. Drawing the rest from reference TRBV7-2 and TRBJ1-2, the complete variable domain is GAGVSQSPSNKVTEKGKDVELRCDPISGHTALYWYRQSLGQGLEFLIYFQGNSAPDKSGLPSDRFSAERTGGSVSTLTIQRTQQEDSAVYLCASSLGGTGRASGYTFGSGTRLTVV.

The rearrangement links TRBV2 to TRBJ1-2; 7 nucleotides agree with TRBD1. The CDR3 spans 20 residues. CDR1 is SNHLY, CDR2 FYNNEI, per germline. The V gene end was trimmed by 6 bases and the J gene end by 4 bases; junction bases not matched to a gene: 26. CDR3 region: CASSARSNLRDSQRGYGYTF. The CDR3 DNA follows: TGTGCCAGCAGCGCCCGGTCAAACCTACGGGACAGCCAGAGGGGCTATGGCTACACCTTC.

The chain combines TRBV9 with TRBJ2-7, with 8 bases matching TRBD2. The V gene's germline CDR1 is SGDLS and CDR2 YYNGEE. Trimming removed 0 bases from V and 3 bases from J; junction bases left unmatched: 5. This CDR3 is 15 amino acids long. The DNA of the CDR3 is TGTGCCAGCAGCGTAGTAGCGGGGAGCTTCTACGAGCAGTACTTC. Amino acid sequence: CASSVVAGSFYEQYF.

This chain connects TRBV5-4 to TRBJ2-1; maybe TRBD1 (5 bases). Trimming pared 0 bases from V and 7 bases from J, leaving 8 bases between. The CDR3 has 13 amino acids. The germline CDR1 and CDR2 sequences are SGHNT and YYREEE (reference sequence). CDR3 amino acids: CASSLDRRNEQFF. CDR3 in DNA: TGTGCCAGCAGCTTGGACAGGCGAAATGAGCAGTTCTTC.

The chain employs TRBV29-1 and TRBJ2-5, with 7 bases fitting TRBD2. CDR1 SQVTM and CDR2 ANQGSEA come from the germline V gene. The CDR3 totals 12 residues. Germline trimming cut 6 bases from V and 7 bases from J; bases unmatched to any gene: 8. The CDR3 spells CSVREGGGTQYF. CDR3 nucleotide sequence: TGCAGCGTCCGGGAAGGCGGGGGGACCCAGTACTTC. Filled out from reference TRBV29-1 and TRBJ2-5, the complete variable domain reads SAVISQKPSRDICQRGTSLTIQCQVDSQVTMMFWYRQQPGQSLTLIATANQGSEATYESGFVIDKFPISRPNLTFSTLTVSNMSPEDSSIYLCSVREGGGTQYFGPGTRLLVL.

J is TRBJ2-7 and V is TRBV27; 9 bases match TRBD1. Germline-derived CDR1 and CDR2 are MNHEY and SMNVEV (reference sequence). The CDR3 has 18 amino acids. With 0 bases clipped from V and 2 bases from J, the junction kept 11 bases outside the gene matches. This chain's CDR3 is CASSLSRDRAGPTYEQYF. As DNA, the CDR3 is TGTGCCAGCAGTTTATCGAGGGACAGGGCAGGACCAACCTACGAGCAGTACTTC.

The chain links TRBV2 to TRBJ1-6; D perhaps matches TRBD1 (5 bases). V lost 9 bases to trimming and J lost 7 bases, with 7 bases between them. The CDR3 covers 11 residues. CDR1 and CDR2 (germline): SNHLY, FYNNEI. The DNA for the CDR3 is TGTGCCAGTCAGGGAAATTCACCCCTCCACTTT. This codes for CASQGNSPLHF.

The gene calls are TRBV5-4 and TRBJ1-6, with 9 bases that match TRBD1. CDR3 length: 17 residues. In germline, CDR1 is SGHNT, CDR2 YYREEE (reference sequence). V lost 2 bases, J lost 0 bases, and 3 bases stayed unmatched. CDR3 nucleotides: TGTGCCAGCAGCTTAGGACAGGGGAGCTCCTATAATTCACCCCTCCACTTT. Protein sequence: CASSLGQGSSYNSPLHF.

This rearrangement joins TRBV5-6 to TRBJ1-1; 11 nucleotides agree with TRBD1. This CDR3 has 16 amino acids. V lost 4 bases to trimming and J lost 5 bases; unmatched junction nucleotides: 10. Germline lookup yields CDR1 SGHDT and CDR2 YYEEEE. The CDR3 reads CASSPGTGGIWTEAFF. The CDR3 DNA follows: TGTGCCAGCAGCCCAGGGACAGGGGGAATTTGGACTGAAGCTTTCTTT. Complete variable domain (other parts from reference TRBV5-6 and TRBJ1-1): DAGVTQSPTHLIKTRGQQVTLRCSPKSGHDTVSWYQQALGQGPQFIFQYYEEEERQRGNFPDRFSGHQFPNYSSELNVNALLLGDSALYLCASSPGTGGIWTEAFFGQGTRLTVV.

The genes are TRBV12-3 or TRBV12-4 and TRBJ2-5, with D tentatively TRBD1 (5 bases). The CDR3 loop spans 13 amino acids. V lost 7 bases, J lost 2 bases, and 11 bases lay in between. CDR3 sequence reads: CASTTGAQETQYF. The CDR3 DNA follows: TGTGCCAGCACCACAGGAGCACAAGAGACCCAGTACTTC.

The chain recombines TRBV25-1 with TRBJ2-1; 7 bases are a match to TRBD1. Germline values: CDR1 MGHDK, CDR2 SYGVNS. This CDR3 is built from 14 residues. J was trimmed by 3 bases and V by 5 bases; bases with no gene match: 4. The CDR3 protein is CASSSRDSYNEQFF. In DNA form, the CDR3 reads TGTGCCAGCAGTAGCCGGGACAGCTACAATGAGCAGTTCTTC. The full variable domain, with the rest looked up from reference TRBV25-1 and TRBJ2-1, is EADIYQTPRYLVIGTGKKITLECSQTMGHDKMYWYQQDPGMELHLIHYSYGVNSTEKGDLSSESTVSRIRTEHFPLTLESARPSHTSQYLCASSSRDSYNEQFFGPGTRLTVL.

J is TRBJ1-2 and V is TRBV7-9; 7 bases fit TRBD1. J was trimmed by 2 bases and V by 4 bases; bases with no gene match: 7. CDR3 size: 15 residues. Germline CDR1 and CDR2: SEHNR and FQNEAQ (reference sequence). Here the CDR3 reads CASSSADRVNYGYTF. The CDR3 DNA sequence: TGTGCCAGCAGCTCAGCAGACAGGGTAAACTATGGCTACACCTTC.